This T cell receptor beta chain was documented in a study of blood T cell repertoires in COVID-19. Study at large: PBMCs, B-cell-depleted T cells, or T cells provided the cDNA or gDNA that made up the material.

The junction had 9 bases not matched to a gene; V was cut back by 4 bases and J by 4 bases. Germline V lookup: CDR1 KGHDR, CDR2 SFDVKD. The CDR3 length is 17 residues. As processed by the authors: Nucleated cell counts were estimated from reference gene primer amplification. Data came from immunoSEQ multiplex PCR; TCRdb stores just in-frame clones and leaves some out. Clone size and the V and J calls come from that table; the DNA yielded D and trimming. The table shows hundreds of thousands of clones, with 85% to 90% occurring only once. Cohorts were assigned according to the clinical history that participants reported. The study counted Cohort 3 donors as recovered given two negative PCRs, clearance, or symptom resolution.

The sequence came from a man aged 18 to 29 who had recovered from COVID-19. The sample taken for sequencing was PBMCs or T cells enriched from blood (not recorded which). V usage is TRBV24-1 and J usage is TRBJ2-1, with TRBD2 matching over 10 bases. CDR3 coding DNA: TGTGCCACCAGTGACGTCGTCTCTAGCGGGAGTTACAATGAGCAGTTCTTC. Translated: CATSDVVSSGSYNEQFF.